A single sample is the source of the 23 T cell receptor beta chains below, sequenced in a study of blood T cell repertoires in COVID-19. Here immunoSEQ multiplex PCR was the method, and the copy in TCRdb shows in-frame clones only, minus some. The table shows about 210,000 clones, with approximately 80% occurring only once. Sequencing was done on a sample of peripheral blood. The receptors here all came from a human donor in a cohort sampled during active COVID-19.

The chain joins TRBV5-5 to TRBJ1-1; D remains unclear. Germline CDR1 and CDR2: SGHKS and YYEKEE (reference sequence). The ends were cut back, 4 bases at V and 1 base at J, with 8 bases in the middle. This CDR3 comprises 13 residues. CDR3 in amino acids: CASSPTPNTEAFF. The CDR3 region has the DNA TGTGCCAGCAGCCCTACCCCGAACACTGAAGCTTTCTTT.

This sequence joins TRBV18 and TRBJ2-5; D is uncertain. Germline loops: CDR1 KGHSH, CDR2 LQKENI. This CDR3 region has 13 residues. Trimming took off 4 bases at V and 5 bases at J, with 11 bases between the two ends. The CDR3 reads CASSRDSPETQYF. CDR3 coding DNA: TGTGCCAGCTCACGAGACTCCCCGGAGACCCAGTACTTC.

The rearrangement joins TRBV10-3 to TRBJ2-4; 8 nucleotides match TRBD1. V shed 5 bases and J 10 bases; nucleotides not matched to a gene: 4. CDR1 is ENHRY, CDR2 SYGVKD, per germline. This CDR3 contains 12 residues. The CDR3 region is CAISRQGRIQYF. CDR3 coding DNA: TGTGCCATCAGTAGACAGGGGAGGATTCAGTACTTC.

Only a few counts were recorded for this clone. The chain has TRBV27 and TRBJ2-7; D is perhaps TRBD1 (6 bases). The V end was cut by 7 bases, the J end by 3 bases, with 10 bases between. CDR1 and CDR2 (germline): MNHEY, SMNVEV (reference sequence). This CDR3 comprises 12 residues. CDR3 residues: CASMGASYEQYF. The CDR3 DNA is TGTGCCAGCATGGGGGCAAGCTACGAGCAGTACTTC.

The V gene is TRBV20-1, the J gene TRBJ1-2, with 9 bases aligning to TRBD1. Trimming took 1 base from V and 10 from J; bases not matched to a gene: 1. Germline-derived CDR1 and CDR2 are DFQATT and SNEGSKA (reference sequence). This CDR3 comprises 11 residues. CDR3 DNA sequence: TGCAGTGCTAGAGGGACAGGGGACTACACCTTC. Its protein is CSARGTGDYTF.

J is TRBJ2-3 and V is TRBV5-1, with 12 bases aligning to TRBD2. The germline CDR1 and CDR2 sequences are SGHRS and YFSETQ. The ends lost 4 bases at V and 5 bases at J; junction bases unmatched: 8. CDR3 length equals 16 residues. In DNA, the CDR3 is TGCGCCAGCAGCGGCGGTGGACTAGCGGGGAGAGATACGCAGTATTTT. Protein sequence: CASSGGGLAGRDTQYF.

V gene TRBV5-1 combines with J gene TRBJ1-6; 9 bases map to TRBD1. The V segment lost 6 bases and the J segment 14 bases; nucleotides outside the gene matches: 12. Germline CDR1 SGHRS, CDR2 YFSETQ. The CDR3 spans 14 residues. The CDR3 region has the DNA TGCGCCAGCACCGAGCAGGGACAGGGATCATCCCTCCACTTT. It specifies CASTEQGQGSSLHF.

This sequence joins TRBV6-2 or TRBV6-3 and TRBJ1-6, with D unresolved. The CDR3 is 15 amino acids. Trimming took 3 bases from V and 7 from J, leaving 13 bases between them. Germline CDR1 reads MNHEY; CDR2 reads SVGEGT. The CDR3: CASSYLPGSNSPLHF. The CDR3 DNA follows: TGTGCCAGCAGTTATCTTCCGGGTTCCAATTCACCCCTCCACTTT.

The chain joins TRBV5-1 to TRBJ1-1; 7 bases align to TRBD1. The junction had 14 bases not matched to a gene; V was cut back by 4 bases and J by 8 bases. Looked up from germline, CDR1 is SGHRS and CDR2 is YFSETQ. This CDR3 comprises 15 residues. CDR3 region: CASSPFGTVDREAFF. CDR3 coding DNA: TGCGCCAGCAGCCCGTTCGGGACAGTTGACCGAGAAGCTTTCTTT.

This clone has a single count. The CDR3 spells CASSAAWEGRDYGYTF. Here the CDR3 DNA reads TGTGCCAGCAGTGCTGCATGGGAAGGCAGGGATTATGGCTACACCTTC. V is TRBV2 and J is TRBJ1-2; D may be TRBD1 (5 bases). CDR3 length: 16 amino acids. The germline V gene has CDR1 SNHLY and CDR2 FYNNEI. Trimming took 4 bases from V and 5 from J, leaving 20 bases between them.

In nucleotides, the CDR3 is TGTGCCAGCAGCTCCGGGACAGGGGGGGTAAACTATGGCTACACCTTC. Protein: CASSSGTGGVNYGYTF. The V and J genes are TRBV5-5 and TRBJ1-2, with 11 positions matching TRBD1. The V gene end was trimmed by 3 bases and the J gene end by 2 bases; junction bases not matched to a gene: 6. The V gene's germline CDR1 is SGHKS and CDR2 YYEKEE (reference sequence). This CDR3 region has 16 residues.

The rearrangement joins TRBV5-1 to TRBJ1-1; perhaps TRBD1 as D (6 bases). CDR1 and CDR2 from the germline V gene are SGHRS and YFSETQ. Trimming cost V 9 bases and J 0 bases, with 15 bases left between them. This CDR3 spans 14 amino acids. This CDR3 reads CATRLGGMNTEAFF. CDR3 DNA sequence: TGCGCCACTCGCTTAGGGGGTATGAACACTGAAGCTTTCTTT.

This chain joins TRBV7-9 and TRBJ2-5, with D unclear. Trimming removed 1 base at V and 3 bases at J, with 6 bases between. The CDR3 runs to 13 residues. CDR1 and CDR2 (germline): SEHNR, FQNEAQ (reference sequence). The CDR3 nucleotides are TGTGCCAGCAGCTTAGATATTAAAGAGACCCAGTACTTC. Translating gives CASSLDIKETQYF.

The chain couples TRBV4-1 to TRBJ2-7; D call uncertain. Germline V gives CDR1 MGHRA, CDR2 YSYEKL. The CDR3 spans 16 residues. V gave up 0 bases and J gave up 2 bases, with 14 bases separating them. CDR3 protein: CASSQDLGYRPYEQYF. In DNA form, the CDR3 reads TGCGCCAGCAGCCAAGATCTGGGCTACAGACCCTACGAGCAGTACTTC.

This rearrangement joins TRBV7-9 to TRBJ2-7, with 7 bases fitting TRBD1. V lost 4 bases, J lost 2 bases, and 5 bases stayed unmatched. The V gene's germline CDR1 is SEHNR and CDR2 FQNEAQ (reference sequence). This CDR3 comprises 14 residues. The CDR3 DNA reads as TGTGCCAGCAGCTCCTCGGGACAGACCTACGAGCAGTACTTC. Translating gives CASSSSGQTYEQYF.

This clone was counted between two and nine times. The V gene is TRBV27, the J gene TRBJ2-3; 7 bases line up with TRBD1. After removal of 5 bases from V and 0 bases from J, the junction contained 11 bases not matched to a gene. Germline V gives CDR1 MNHEY, CDR2 SMNVEV (reference sequence). The CDR3 sequence is 17 residues long. CDR3 coding DNA: TGTGCCAGCAGTGCAGGCATACCGGGACAGAGCACAGATACGCAGTATTTT. This encodes CASSAGIPGQSTDTQYF.

A single count supports this clone. J is TRBJ1-1 and V is TRBV7-9, with TRBD1 matching 8 bases. Per germline, CDR1 SEHNR and CDR2 FQNEAQ (reference sequence). The V segment lost 5 bases and the J segment 1 base; nucleotides outside the gene matches: 6. This CDR3 spans 15 amino acids. CDR3 sequence reads: CASSHPDRGNTEAFF. DNA for the CDR3: TGTGCCAGCAGCCACCCTGACAGGGGGAACACTGAAGCTTTCTTT.

This rearrangement joins TRBV19 to TRBJ2-2; 9 bases agree with TRBD1. V dropped 11 bases and J dropped 1; count of bases not matched to a gene: 5. This CDR3 region has 14 residues. Germline CDR1 LNHDA, CDR2 SQIVND (reference sequence). The CDR3 bases are TGTGCCGGGAGGGACAGGGTGAACACCGGGGAGCTGTTTTTT. Protein sequence: CAGRDRVNTGELFF.

This clone was counted a few times. The genes are TRBV18 and TRBJ2-5; TRBD2 matches 7 bases. Germline CDR1 is KGHSH and CDR2 is LQKENI. The junction had 14 bases not matched to a gene; V was cut back by 3 bases and J by 4 bases. The CDR3 loop spans 17 amino acids. CDR3: CASSPRTGGRSGETQYF. The CDR3, as DNA: TGTGCCAGCTCACCGCGAACGGGGGGTAGGTCTGGAGAGACCCAGTACTTC.

The chain joins TRBV24-1 to TRBJ1-3, with 8 bases identical to TRBD1. From germline, CDR1 is KGHDR and CDR2 SFDVKD. This CDR3 has 16 amino acids. V shed 6 bases, J shed 4 bases, and the junction held 10 bases outside the gene matches. DNA of the CDR3: TGTGCCACCAGTTCCCCTGCGACAGGGGTCGGAAACACCATATATTTT. It is translated as CATSSPATGVGNTIYF.

The chain couples TRBV5-4 to TRBJ2-3, with 14 bases that match TRBD2. Germline-derived CDR1 and CDR2 are SGHNT and YYREEE (reference sequence). The junction had 6 bases not matched to a gene; V was cut back by 3 bases and J by 0 bases. The CDR3 sequence is 18 residues long. DNA of the CDR3: TGTGCCAGCAGCTCTGGACTAGCGGGGGGACCTAGCACAGATACGCAGTATTTT. Its protein is CASSSGLAGGPSTDTQYF.

For the CDR3, the DNA is TGTGCCAGCAGGACCTCCGGGGGGGACACCATATATTTT. Protein sequence: CASRTSGGDTIYF. The chain links TRBV7-2 to TRBJ1-3; maybe TRBD1 (5 bases). The germline V and J ends were trimmed by 6 bases and 8 bases, with 14 bases remaining between them. In germline, CDR1 is SGHTA, CDR2 FQGNSA. The CDR3 runs to 13 residues.

The V and J genes are TRBV19 and TRBJ1-4, with TRBD1 identical over 7 bases. The germline gives CDR1 LNHDA, CDR2 SQIVND (reference sequence). The CDR3 is 17 residues long. Trimming at V came to 3 bases and at J to 3 bases, leaving 10 bases not matched to a gene. CDR3 coding DNA: TGTGCCAGTAGTATCGCACAGGGGTTTTCGGCTAATGAAAAACTGTTTTTT. Translation gives CASSIAQGFSANEKLFF.